These 19 T cell receptor beta chains originate from one sample sequenced in a study of blood T cell repertoires in COVID-19. Libraries were prepared by immunoSEQ multiplex PCR; TCRdb keeps only in-frame clonotypes and omits some of them. The table shows fewer than 80,000 clones, with 70% to 90% occurring only once. Sequencing used peripheral blood. All receptors derive from a man aged 65 to 79 with acute or convalescent COVID-19.

The chain joins TRBV3-1 (or the pseudogene TRBV3-2) to TRBJ2-3; 7 bases fit TRBD2. In germline, CDR1 is LGHDT, CDR2 YNNKEL (reference sequence). CDR3 length equals 15 residues. After removal of 1 base from V and 3 bases from J, the junction contained 4 bases not matched to a gene. For the CDR3, the DNA is TGTGCCAGCAGCCAAGTCTTTAGCGGGACAGATACGCAGTATTTT. This sequence encodes CASSQVFSGTDTQYF.

The J gene is TRBJ2-2, the V gene TRBV6-6; tentative D call: TRBD1 (6 bases). Germline CDR1 is MNHNY and CDR2 is SVGAGI (reference sequence). V was trimmed by 2 bases and J by 4 bases, leaving 11 bases between them. The CDR3 contains 15 residues. The CDR3 region has the DNA TGTGCCAGCAGTTACACGCGAGGGGGCACCGGGGAGCTGTTTTTT. Residues: CASSYTRGGTGELFF.

For the CDR3, the DNA is TGTGCCAGCAGTTTAAACGGACTGCGGGGAGATACGCAGTATTTT. It translates to CASSLNGLRGDTQYF. The chain uses TRBV27 and TRBJ2-3, with D possibly being TRBD2 (6 bases). This CDR3 contains 15 residues. Germline loops: CDR1 MNHEY, CDR2 SMNVEV (reference sequence). V was shortened by 2 bases and J by 5 bases, with 14 bases between the two germline ends.

V is TRBV19 and J is TRBJ2-1, with D hard to call. Germline V lookup: CDR1 LNHDA, CDR2 SQIVND (reference sequence). The CDR3 is 15 amino acids. Deletions cut 9 bases from V and 7 bases from J, with 22 bases between. CDR3 coding DNA: TGTGCCAGCCGAAAGCAGGCCCTCCCTGGAAATGAGCAGTTCTTC. Its protein product is CASRKQALPGNEQFF. Full variable domain (rest looked up from reference TRBV19 and TRBJ2-1): DGGITQSPKYLFRKEGQNVTLSCEQNLNHDAMYWYRQDPGQGLRLIYYSQIVNDFQKGDIAEGYSVSREKKESFPLTVTSAQKNPTAFYLCASRKQALPGNEQFFGPGTRLTVL.

The rearrangement uses TRBV11-2 and TRBJ2-7; 7 nucleotides match TRBD1. This CDR3 contains 14 residues. V shed 5 bases and J 1 base; nucleotides not matched to a gene: 5. Germline CDR1 and CDR2: SGHAT and FQNNGV. CDR3 amino acids: CASSPSGGSYEQYF. The DNA for the CDR3 is TGTGCCAGCAGCCCCTCAGGGGGATCCTACGAGCAGTACTTC.

The chain has TRBV5-1 and TRBJ2-7; 7 bases agree with TRBD1. V shed 4 bases, J shed 2 bases, and the junction held 6 bases outside the gene matches. Germline lookup yields CDR1 SGHRS and CDR2 YFSETQ. The CDR3 loop spans 14 amino acids. The CDR3, as DNA: TGCGCCAGCAGCCAGCCGGGACAGACCTACGAGCAGTACTTC. This sequence encodes CASSQPGQTYEQYF. Full variable domain (missing parts from reference TRBV5-1 and TRBJ2-7): KAGVTQTPRYLIKTRGQQVTLSCSPISGHRSVSWYQQTPGQGLQFLFEYFSETQRNKGNFPGRFSGRQFSNSRSEMNVSTLELGDSALYLCASSQPGQTYEQYFGPGTRLTVT.

The V gene is TRBV29-1, the J gene TRBJ2-7; D is ambiguous. CDR3 length: 12 amino acids. The V and J ends lost 4 bases and 2 bases respectively, with 9 bases between them. CDR1 and CDR2 from the germline V gene are SQVTM and ANQGSEA. CDR3 amino acids: CSVAPGTYEQYF. Here the CDR3 DNA reads TGCAGCGTTGCCCCAGGAACCTACGAGCAGTACTTC.

A single count supports this clone. The junction and the germline gene differ at one end; a read error may be behind it. This chain joins TRBV7-9 and TRBJ2-7; 8 bases agree with TRBD1. The germline CDR1 and CDR2 sequences are SEHNR and FQNEAQ (reference sequence). This CDR3 region has 12 residues. The CDR3 loop is CASSSSLGQGHF. CDR3 nucleotides: TGTGCCAGCAGCTCGAGCCTAGGACAGGGCCACTTC.

The chain carries TRBV6-1 and TRBJ1-2; TRBD1 matches at 9 bases. Germline trimming cut 3 bases from V and 4 bases from J; bases unmatched to any gene: 6. CDR1 and CDR2 from the germline V gene are MNHNS and SASEGT. CDR3 size: 15 residues. The CDR3 loop is CASSDTGGPLYGYTF. The CDR3 nucleotides are TGTGCCAGCAGTGATACAGGGGGCCCCCTCTATGGCTACACCTTC.

This chain connects TRBV7-8 to TRBJ1-1, with a possible D match to TRBD1 (5 bases). This CDR3 is built from 13 residues. Trimming removed 2 bases at V and 4 bases at J, with 8 bases between. The germline V gene encodes CDR1 SGHVS and CDR2 FQNEAQ. The CDR3 nucleotides are TGTGCCAGCAGCTTAAGGACAAGCACTGAAGCTTTCTTT. Translating it yields CASSLRTSTEAFF.

The chain carries TRBV11-2 and TRBJ1-6, with TRBD1 matching 11 bases. V was pared by 5 bases and J by 14 bases, with 8 bases of the junction left unmatched. The germline V gene has CDR1 SGHAT and CDR2 FQNNGV. CDR3 length equals 14 residues. CDR3 residues: CASSLGQGAETLHF. The CDR3 nucleotides read TGTGCCAGCAGCCTTGGACAGGGGGCGGAGACCCTCCACTTT.

This chain connects TRBV19 to TRBJ2-3; 12 nucleotides align to TRBD2. J lost 5 bases, V lost 5 bases, and 11 bases had no gene match. Germline lookup yields CDR1 LNHDA and CDR2 SQIVND (reference sequence). The CDR3 is made up of 17 amino acids. CDR3 region: CASSLWGTSGSGDTQYF. CDR3 nucleotides: TGTGCCAGTAGTCTATGGGGGACTAGCGGGTCAGGAGATACGCAGTATTTT.

The chain combines TRBV24-1 with TRBJ2-3; perhaps TRBD1 as D (5 bases). Looked up from germline, CDR1 is KGHDR and CDR2 is SFDVKD. CDR3 length equals 14 residues. Trimming removed 1 base at V and 4 bases at J, with 8 bases between. CDR3 bases: TGTGCCACCAGTGATTTTAAGGGGCCAGATACGCAGTATTTT. Translating gives CATSDFKGPDTQYF.

The gene calls are TRBV25-1 and TRBJ1-4, with 7 bases fitting TRBD1. Trimming removed 7 bases from V and 5 bases from J; junction bases left unmatched: 7. The length of the CDR3 is 14 residues. Germline loops: CDR1 MGHDK, CDR2 SYGVNS. CDR3 DNA sequence: TGTGCCAGCACCGGATGGGACAGCAATGAAAAACTGTTTTTT. This encodes CASTGWDSNEKLFF. The complete variable domain, with remaining parts taken from reference TRBV25-1 and TRBJ1-4, reads EADIYQTPRYLVIGTGKKITLECSQTMGHDKMYWYQQDPGMELHLIHYSYGVNSTEKGDLSSESTVSRIRTEHFPLTLESARPSHTSQYLCASTGWDSNEKLFFGSGTQLSVL.

V and J are TRBV7-9 and TRBJ2-7; tentative D call: TRBD2 (6 bases). The CDR3 covers 12 residues. CDR1 SEHNR and CDR2 FQNEAQ come from the germline V gene (reference sequence). The V gene lost 5 bases and the J gene lost 10 bases, with 15 bases spanning the gap. The CDR3 coding sequence is TGTGCCAGCAGCCCAGAGTGGGGGGAACAGTACTTC. Translating gives CASSPEWGEQYF.

This chain connects TRBV7-9 to TRBJ2-7, with 7 bases aligning to TRBD1. The V gene's germline CDR1 is SEHNR and CDR2 FQNEAQ (reference sequence). This CDR3 is 15 amino acids long. V shed 0 bases, J shed 0 bases, and the junction held 2 bases outside the gene matches. This CDR3 is CASSLAGTVSYEQYF. The CDR3 bases are TGTGCCAGCAGCTTAGCGGGGACAGTCTCCTACGAGCAGTACTTC.

The V call is TRBV12-3 or TRBV12-4, the J call TRBJ2-7, with no clear D. The V gene lost 6 bases and the J gene lost 3 bases, with 9 bases spanning the gap. CDR3 length equals 12 residues. The CDR3 sequence: CASSRTVYEQYF. The CDR3 region has the DNA TGTGCCAGCAGCCGAACGGTCTACGAGCAGTACTTC.

The genes are TRBV19 and TRBJ1-1; D possibly corresponds to TRBD1 (5 bases). From germline, CDR1 is LNHDA and CDR2 SQIVND (reference sequence). This CDR3 contains 16 residues. Trimming shortened V by 4 bases and J by 1 base, and 16 bases separated the two germline ends. CDR3 protein: CASSKTWGATNTEAFF. As DNA, the CDR3 is TGTGCCAGTAGTAAGACCTGGGGCGCCACGAACACTGAAGCTTTCTTT.

The rearrangement uses TRBV7-9 and TRBJ2-1, with a possible D match to TRBD2 (6 bases). Germline values: CDR1 SEHNR, CDR2 FQNEAQ (reference sequence). V lost 5 bases, J lost 4 bases, and 15 bases lay in between. CDR3 length: 15 residues. The CDR3 DNA reads TGTGCCAGCAGCCCTAAGGCGGGGCCATACAATGAGCAGTTCTTC. It translates to CASSPKAGPYNEQFF.